The 9 T cell receptor beta chains given below trace back to one sample, sequenced in a study of cytomegalovirus exposure and HLA in healthy donors. PCR employed 60 Vbeta and 13 Jbeta primers. This table comes from immunoSEQ multiplex PCR, and its TCRdb copy is limited to in-frame clones, with some not included. Reported are 100,000 to 150,000 clones; the ten largest clones contain around 2.7%. What was sequenced was PBMCs. The receptor set was obtained from a man aged 25 to 45 in good health and CMV-seronegative.

The CDR3 coding sequence is TGTGCCAGCGCCGGGACCGAAGGGGGCAATGAGCAGTTCTTC. Residues: CASAGTEGGNEQFF. The chain carries TRBV28 and TRBJ2-1, with a tentative D call TRBD1 (6 bases). With 8 bases removed from V and 6 bases from J, the gap between germline ends came to 17 bases. CDR3 size: 14 residues. Germline V lookup: CDR1 MDHEN, CDR2 SYDVKM.

This chain uses TRBV10-3 with TRBJ1-5, with 8 bases identical to TRBD1. Looked up from germline, CDR1 is ENHRY and CDR2 is SYGVKD. This CDR3 is 17 amino acids long. The ends lost 0 bases at V and 6 bases at J; junction bases unmatched: 10. For the CDR3, the DNA is TGTGCCATCAGTGAGTCTGTAGGGACAGGTGACGGTCAGCCCCAGCATTTT. This sequence encodes CAISESVGTGDGQPQHF.

The chain joins TRBV10-1 to TRBJ1-1; 7 nucleotides agree with TRBD1. V dropped 8 bases and J dropped 4; count of bases not matched to a gene: 7. Germline-derived CDR1 and CDR2 are WNHNN and SYGVQD (reference sequence). The CDR3 contains 13 residues. CDR3 nucleotide sequence: TGCGCCAGCCGAGCTACAGGGGCCACTGAAGCTTTCTTT. It yields the protein CASRATGATEAFF.

The V and J genes are TRBV13 and TRBJ2-7; D unclear. Trimming took off 3 bases at V and 7 bases at J, with 13 bases between the two ends. The germline V gene encodes CDR1 PRHDT and CDR2 FYEKMQ (reference sequence). The CDR3 loop spans 13 amino acids. CDR3 sequence: CASSFRESGEQYF. The CDR3 coding sequence is TGTGCCAGCAGCTTTAGAGAGTCCGGGGAGCAGTACTTC.

J is TRBJ2-2 and V is TRBV6-1; D unresolved. Germline V gene data show CDR1 as MNHNS and CDR2 as SASEGT. V shed 7 bases and J shed 0 bases, with 12 bases lying between them. This CDR3 is 15 amino acids long. CDR3 amino acids: CASTFWATNTGELFF. In nucleotides, the CDR3 is TGTGCCAGCACCTTTTGGGCTACGAACACCGGGGAGCTGTTTTTT.

V and J are TRBV7-9 and TRBJ2-1; possibly TRBD2 for D (6 bases). V was cut by 2 bases and J by 6 bases, with 23 bases left in between. This CDR3 comprises 18 residues. CDR1 and CDR2 (germline): SEHNR, FQNEAQ (reference sequence). The CDR3 is CASSLRAGLGVPSNEQFF. CDR3 nucleotides: TGTGCCAGCAGCTTAAGGGCGGGGTTAGGGGTACCTTCCAATGAGCAGTTCTTC.

The V and J genes are TRBV28 and TRBJ1-1; D is undetermined. Germline V gives CDR1 MDHEN, CDR2 SYDVKM. CDR3 length equals 14 residues. V lost 4 bases and J lost 0, with 9 bases in between. The CDR3 protein is CASSSPQLNTEAFF. DNA of the CDR3: TGTGCCAGCAGTTCCCCGCAGTTGAACACTGAAGCTTTCTTT.

This rearrangement joins TRBV7-2 to TRBJ1-3, with 11 bases that match TRBD1. CDR3 size: 16 residues. Germline CDR1 and CDR2: SGHTA and FQGNSA. V dropped 5 bases and J dropped 4; count of bases not matched to a gene: 7. The CDR3: CASSPAGTGGGNTIYF. DNA for the CDR3: TGTGCCAGCAGCCCAGCCGGGACAGGGGGAGGAAACACCATATATTTT.

The rearrangement uses TRBV5-6 and TRBJ1-6; D call uncertain. The length of the CDR3 is 13 residues. Per germline, CDR1 SGHDT and CDR2 YYEEEE. The V end was cut by 2 bases, the J end by 9 bases, with 9 bases between. Written as DNA, the CDR3 is TGTGCCAGCAGCTTTAATGTCCGTTCACCCCTCCACTTT. As protein: CASSFNVRSPLHF.